Sequencing of this T cell receptor (beta chain) was carried out in a study of somatic mutations in cytotoxic T cells in rheumatoid arthritis. Study at large: Selected T-cell populations stained with V beta antibodies were isolated by flow sorting to nearly 100% purity; these included V beta1+ cells subjected to TCRB sequencing.

The CDR3 is 14 amino acids. The germline CDR1 and CDR2 sequences are MNHEY and SMNVEV (reference sequence). V was trimmed by 7 bases and J by 5 bases, leaving 15 bases between them. The protocol was immunoSEQ multiplex PCR, while the TCRdb copy is restricted to in-frame clones and leaves out a portion. This sample has fewer than 850 clones, with over 75% found just once. General observations from the study: The largest CD8+ clone made up over 20% of CD8+ cells in about an eighth of the 65 patients. Healthy controls showed no age-related rise in CD8+ clonality, whereas rheumatoid arthritis patients did. Clonality of CD8+ T cells, which was compared between rheumatoid arthritis patients and age-matched healthy controls, did not differ significantly.

Turning to this clone: Its antigen remains unknown.

The gene calls are TRBV27 and TRBJ2-1, with TRBD2 as a possible D gene (5 bases). Input material: synovial fluid. The TCR was taken from a man aged 70 or older with rheumatoid arthritis. The CDR3: CASTRLNSNNEQFF. In DNA form, the CDR3 reads TGTGCCAGCACCCGACTAAACTCAAACAATGAGCAGTTCTTC.